One and the same sample provided the 22 T cell receptor beta chains below, sequenced in a study of T cells after yellow fever vaccination. TCRdb processed the 5' RACE reads anew with MiXCR; each CDR3 protein has one entry. Of 300,000 to 400,000 distinct CDR3 sequences in the sample, roughly 8.4% were seen once. The starting material was PBMCs, obtained about 49 days after the first yellow fever vaccination. The source of these receptors is a man between 18 and 35 years old who received the YFV17D yellow fever vaccine.

This clonotype showed up just a few times. The V gene is TRBV6-2 or TRBV6-3, the J gene TRBJ2-7, with a weak D call TRBD2 (6 bases). From germline, CDR1 is MNHEY and CDR2 SVGEGT. The CDR3 consists of 14 residues. The V and J ends lost 5 bases and 6 bases respectively, with 17 bases between them. The CDR3 sequence is CASSPRRVPIEQYF. CDR3 bases: TGTGCCAGCAGTCCCCGGAGGGTCCCAATCGAGCAGTACTTC.

The gene calls are TRBV5-1 and TRBJ2-7, with 10 bases that match TRBD1. Germline V gene sequence: CDR1 SGHRS, CDR2 YFSETQ. The CDR3 is made up of 13 amino acids. V trimming: 2 bases; J trimming: 6 bases; junction bases outside the gene matches: 2. The CDR3 DNA reads as TGCGCCAGCAGCTTCGGACAGGGGGTCGAGCAGTACTTC. It yields the protein CASSFGQGVEQYF.

This clonotype was observed a few times. The gene calls are TRBV2 and TRBJ2-7; no reliable D call. Germline CDR1 SNHLY, CDR2 FYNNEI. The CDR3 sequence is 11 residues long. V gave up 3 bases and J gave up 7 bases, with 7 bases separating them. CDR3 sequence: CASSDELEQYF. CDR3 in DNA: TGTGCCAGCAGTGATGAGTTGGAGCAGTACTTC.

This chain joins TRBV14 and TRBJ2-5; 8 positions match TRBD2. The germline CDR1 and CDR2 sequences are SGHDN and FVKESK. The CDR3 runs 14 residues. J lost 5 bases, V lost 4 bases, and 6 bases had no gene match. The CDR3 bases are TGTGCCAGCAGCCGACTAGCGCGGTTGGAGACCCAGTACTTC. Translated: CASSRLARLETQYF.

This clonotype was seen more than once but under ten times. The chain combines TRBV5-5 with TRBJ1-4; TRBD1 might be the D (6 bases). The V gene's germline CDR1 is SGHKS and CDR2 YYEKEE (reference sequence). The CDR3 length is 14 residues. The V end was cut by 4 bases, the J end by 8 bases, with 15 bases between. CDR3 in amino acids: CASSRRGGEEKLFF. CDR3 coding DNA: TGTGCCAGCAGCCGCCGGGGGGGCGAAGAAAAACTGTTTTTT. Together with reference TRBV5-5 and TRBJ1-4, the CDR3 gives the full variable domain: DAGVTQSPTHLIKTRGQQVTLRCSPISGHKSVSWYQQVLGQGPQFIFQYYEKEERGRGNFPDRFSARQFPNYSSELNVNALLLGDSALYLCASSRRGGEEKLFFGSGTQLSVL.

This clonotype was detected a few times. This sequence joins TRBV5-4 and TRBJ2-3; TRBD1 matches at 11 bases. Germline loops: CDR1 SGHNT, CDR2 YYREEE (reference sequence). V trimming: 7 bases; J trimming: 4 bases; junction bases outside the gene matches: 11. This CDR3 has 16 amino acids. The CDR3 nucleotides are TGTGCCAGCGGGGTAGGAGGACAGGGGGCAGCAGATACGCAGTATTTT. This encodes CASGVGGQGAADTQYF.

This chain links TRBV5-1 with TRBJ2-3; 9 nucleotides agree with TRBD1. This CDR3 contains 17 residues. Germline CDR1 and CDR2: SGHRS and YFSETQ. V lost 3 bases, J lost 4 bases, and 12 bases stayed unmatched. The CDR3 DNA reads TGCGCCAGCAGCTCGACCCCACAGGGGGCCTCGGCAGATACGCAGTATTTT. Its protein is CASSSTPQGASADTQYF.

The chain recombines TRBV6-6 with TRBJ2-2; D is ambiguous. Germline V lookup: CDR1 MNHNY, CDR2 SVGAGI (reference sequence). The CDR3 consists of 13 residues. Trimming removed 6 bases at V and 4 bases at J, with 9 bases between. DNA of the CDR3: TGTGCCAGCAGGCCCCCGGCCACCGGGGAGCTGTTTTTT. Residues: CASRPPATGELFF.

This clonotype was counted between two and nine times. The chain employs TRBV5-4 and TRBJ1-1; 11 bases agree with TRBD1. This CDR3 comprises 18 residues. After removal of 0 bases from V and 4 bases from J, the junction contained 11 bases not matched to a gene. From germline, CDR1 is SGHNT and CDR2 YYREEE (reference sequence). The CDR3 sequence is CASSLGGDRGGVATEAFF. The CDR3 DNA sequence: TGTGCCAGCAGCTTGGGAGGGGACAGGGGGGGAGTAGCCACTGAAGCTTTCTTT. The full variable domain, completed using reference TRBV5-4 and TRBJ1-1, is ETGVTQSPTHLIKTRGQQVTLRCSSQSGHNTVSWYQQALGQGPQFIFQYYREEENGRGNFPPRFSGLQFPNYSSELNVNALELDDSALYLCASSLGGDRGGVATEAFFGQGTRLTVV.

This clonotype was picked up many times. This chain joins TRBV5-1 and TRBJ2-5; D may be TRBD2 (6 bases). Per germline, CDR1 SGHRS and CDR2 YFSETQ. The CDR3 length is 16 residues. Trimming stripped 0 bases from V and 5 bases from J, with 17 bases between. CDR3 nucleotide sequence: TGCGCCAGCAGCTTGGGTTCTGCGGGGCGGAGGGAGACCCAGTACTTC. This codes for CASSLGSAGRRETQYF.

This clonotype was seen a few times. The J gene is TRBJ2-3, the V gene TRBV20-1; the D is unclear. Trimming removed 7 bases from V and 1 base from J, with 21 bases in between. CDR3 length: 16 residues. Looked up from germline, CDR1 is DFQATT and CDR2 is SNEGSKA (reference sequence). The CDR3 spells CSVMDPPKYGTDTQYF. The CDR3 DNA sequence: TGCAGTGTCATGGACCCGCCCAAGTACGGCACAGATACGCAGTATTTT.

The chain uses TRBV20-1 and TRBJ2-6, with TRBD1 matching 12 bases. Germline V gene data show CDR1 as DFQATT and CDR2 as SNEGSKA (reference sequence). V was pared by 2 bases and J by 12 bases, with 5 bases of the junction left unmatched. The CDR3 has 14 residues. CDR3 residues: CSARWRDRGLVLTF. The CDR3 nucleotides are TGCAGTGCTAGATGGAGGGACAGGGGGCTCGTCCTGACTTTC.

This clonotype has a count of ten or more. V usage is TRBV20-1 and J usage is TRBJ2-1, with D perhaps matching TRBD1 or TRBD2 (6 bases each). Trimming pared 4 bases from V and 3 bases from J, leaving 13 bases between. CDR3 size: 14 residues. From germline, CDR1 is DFQATT and CDR2 SNEGSKA (reference sequence). This CDR3 is CSATRGPGYNEQFF. CDR3 in DNA: TGCAGTGCTACCCGGGGGCCGGGCTACAATGAGCAGTTCTTC.

V usage is TRBV5-4 and J usage is TRBJ1-4, with no clear D. Trimming removed 4 bases from V and 8 bases from J, with 12 bases in between. Germline values: CDR1 SGHNT, CDR2 YYREEE (reference sequence). This CDR3 has 13 residues. As DNA, the CDR3 is TGTGCCAGCAGCCATGACCCCGGGGAAAAACTGTTTTTT. Translating gives CASSHDPGEKLFF.

Many counts were recorded for this clonotype. The chain uses TRBV5-1 and TRBJ1-2; D is unclear. The length of the CDR3 is 13 residues. Per the germline V gene, CDR1 is SGHRS and CDR2 is YFSETQ. V lost 4 bases, J lost 6 bases, and 13 bases lay in between. In DNA form, the CDR3 reads TGCGCCAGCAGCACCGGACCTCCACATGGCTACACCTTC. This translates into CASSTGPPHGYTF.

This clonotype showed up many times. The chain uses TRBV29-1 and TRBJ1-2, with a weak D call TRBD1 (6 bases). The CDR3 runs to 13 residues. V gave up 5 bases and J gave up 1 base, with 11 bases separating them. The V gene's germline CDR1 is SQVTM and CDR2 ANQGSEA. The CDR3: CSVKGGDNYGYTF. The CDR3 DNA sequence: TGCAGCGTTAAGGGGGGTGATAACTATGGCTACACCTTC.

V and J are TRBV6-2 or TRBV6-3 and TRBJ1-1, with 8 nucleotides matching TRBD1. Germline trimming cut 2 bases from V and 6 bases from J; bases unmatched to any gene: 8. The length of the CDR3 is 15 residues. Germline V CDR1 and CDR2: MNHEY, SVGEGT. The CDR3: CASSYEGQGVSEAFF. CDR3 DNA sequence: TGTGCCAGCAGTTACGAAGGACAGGGAGTGTCTGAAGCTTTCTTT.

This clonotype turned up a few times. The chain uses TRBV10-3 and TRBJ2-3, with 10 bases fitting TRBD2. Per the germline V gene, CDR1 is ENHRY and CDR2 is SYGVKD. Losses at the gene ends were 2 bases for V and 4 bases for J; bases not matched to a gene: 9. The CDR3 runs 17 residues. CDR3 protein: CAISEGPLAGDPDTQYF. The CDR3, as DNA: TGTGCCATCAGTGAGGGGCCCCTAGCGGGGGACCCAGATACGCAGTATTTT.

This sequence joins TRBV20-1 and TRBJ1-5; TRBD1 is a possible D gene (5 bases). V was cut by 0 bases and J by 2 bases, with 8 bases left in between. The CDR3 runs to 14 residues. Germline lookup yields CDR1 DFQATT and CDR2 SNEGSKA (reference sequence). The CDR3 bases are TGCAGTGCTAGAGATACACAGGGCAATCAGCCCCAGCATTTT. Its translation: CSARDTQGNQPQHF.

In this sample, this clonotype turned up a few times. The chain couples TRBV5-1 to TRBJ2-7; D might be TRBD2 (6 bases). Germline V gives CDR1 SGHRS, CDR2 YFSETQ. This CDR3 spans 15 amino acids. The V gene lost 0 bases and the J gene lost 0 bases, with 10 bases spanning the gap. CDR3 region: CASSLAVGGSYEQYF. The CDR3 region has the DNA TGCGCCAGCAGCTTGGCCGTCGGGGGCTCCTACGAGCAGTACTTC.

This clonotype appeared a few times. The chain couples TRBV29-1 to TRBJ2-1, with 7 nucleotides matching TRBD2. Trimming took 6 bases from V and 11 from J; bases not matched to a gene: 4. The CDR3 covers 10 residues. CDR1 and CDR2 (germline): SQVTM, ANQGSEA. Here the CDR3 DNA reads TGCAGCGTGGGGGGGAGCAAGCAGTTCTTC. It is translated as CSVGGSKQFF.

The chain recombines TRBV6-5 with TRBJ1-1, with TRBD1 identical over 8 bases. V shed 2 bases and J 7 bases; nucleotides not matched to a gene: 3. Per germline, CDR1 MNHEY and CDR2 SVGAGI. The CDR3 sequence is 13 residues long. The CDR3 DNA reads as TGTGCCAGCAGTTACCGACAGGGGAATGAAGCTTTCTTT. Translating gives CASSYRQGNEAFF.